This T cell receptor beta chain was captured by sequencing in a study of shared clonotypes between healthy human individuals. Replicate sorted-subset PCRs were loaded with 150 to 250 ng DNA, tens of thousands of T cell genomes. Method: immunoSEQ multiplex PCR; TCRdb's copy keeps in-frame clones and lacks some. Counted here are 650,000 to 750,000 clones, less than 80% occurring once; the ten biggest clones make up approximately 1.8%. This CDR3 is built from 14 residues. V lost 2 bases to trimming and J lost 7 bases, with 14 bases between them. Per the germline V gene, CDR1 is SGHNT and CDR2 is YENEEA.

The chain is built from TRBV11-3 and TRBJ2-5, with D tentatively TRBD1 or TRBD2 (5 bases each). Sequenced: memory CD4+ T cells sorted from blood. Described subset: CD45RA-negative fraction. The origin of this receptor is a woman aged 25 to 39 in good health. CDR3 sequence (DNA): TGTGCCAGCAGCTTATTGGGACCCCCTGGGACCCAGTACTTC. The encoded protein is CASSLLGPPGTQYF.